This is a list of T cell receptor beta chains from one sample in a study of T cells in Graves' hyperthyroidism and ophthalmopathy. TCRdb called the multiplex PCR reads again in MiXCR, with one record for every CDR3 protein. The top ten hold 3.5% to 4% of the sample, which has under 650,000 distinct CDR3 sequences, 15% to 20% seen once. The sequenced material came from blood. The receptors come from a woman in her thirties with Graves' hyperthyroidism. Each CDR3 is given with its conserved first and last residue. The order of the fields is clone size, D gene, V gene, J gene, CDR3 length, CDR3 DNA, CDR3 protein. The D gene is left open where the match is weak. The size entry is marked missing in some rows and otherwise reads once, few, many or a size class.

few,TRBD2,TRBV11-2,TRBJ2-3,16,TGTGCCAGCAGCTTAGCTATAACTAGCGGCACAGATACGCAGTATTTT,CASSLAITSGTDTQYF
many,-,TRBV7-3,TRBJ2-7,16,TGTGCCAGCAGCTCCCTGGCCCGGGACGGAAACTACGAGCAGTACTTC,CASSSLARDGNYEQYF
many,TRBD2,TRBV7-2,TRBJ2-1,15,TGTGCCAGCAGCCTTAGCGGGAGTTGGTACAATGAGCAGTTCTTC,CASSLSGSWYNEQFF
many,-,TRBV5-5,TRBJ2-5,14,TGTGCCAGCAGCTTTAGGGACAACCAAGAGACCCAGTACTTC,CASSFRDNQETQYF
many,-,TRBV5-1,TRBJ2-3,16,TGCGCCAGCAGCTTGTCGGGCGGGACTAGCACAGATACGCAGTATTTT,CASSLSGGTSTDTQYF
many,-,TRBV12-3/TRBV12-4,TRBJ1-5,15,TGTGCCAGCAGTTTAAACATTCCGAGTAAACAGCCCCAGCATTTT,CASSLNIPSKQPQHF
-,TRBD2,TRBV29-1,TRBJ2-1,14,TGCAGCAACTTAATAGCGGGAGCCTACAATGAGCAGTTCTTC,CSNLIAGAYNEQFF
few,TRBD1,TRBV15,TRBJ2-5,15,TGTGCCACCAGCAGAGGACAGGGCCTCCAAGAGACCCAGTACTTC,CATSRGQGLQETQYF
-,-,TRBV19,TRBJ2-5,13,TGTGCCAGTACCCGACCACCTCAAGAGACCCAGTACTTC,CASTRPPQETQYF
-,TRBD1,TRBV20-1,TRBJ2-1,14,TGCAGTTGTAAAGACAGGGGGTTCTACAATGAGCAGTTCTTC,CSCKDRGFYNEQFF
-,TRBD2,TRBV5-1,TRBJ2-7,15,TGCGCCAGCAGCCCAGGGCTAGCGGTCTCCTACGAGCAGTGCTTC,CASSPGLAVSYEQCF
many,TRBD1,TRBV7-9,TRBJ2-5,19,TGTGCCAGCAGCTTACCCCCCGGACTGGGACAGGGGACGGCGGAGACCCAGTACTTC,CASSLPPGLGQGTAETQYF
few,-,TRBV19,TRBJ2-1,13,TGTGCCAGTAGTACATGGGGTCACAATGAGCAGTTCTTC,CASSTWGHNEQFF
-,-,TRBV19,TRBJ2-7,15,TGTGCCAGTAGTATCCTCGGGAGAGGCCCCTACGAGCAGTACTTC,CASSILGRGPYEQYF
-,-,TRBV6-1,TRBJ2-1,15,TGTGCCAGCAGATCCGACGGCAGCTCCTACAATGAGCAGTTCTTC,CASRSDGSSYNEQFF
many,-,TRBV3-1,TRBJ2-7,14,TGTGCCAGCAGCCAAGACGGAAGGATTTACGAGCAGTACTTC,CASSQDGRIYEQYF
-,-,TRBV4-2,TRBJ2-7,14,TGTGCCAGCAGCCAGGAGCGGATCTCCTACGAGCAGTACTTC,CASSQERISYEQYF
few,-,TRBV10-2,TRBJ2-7,15,TGCGCCAGCAGTGATTGGCGAGACAGCAGAGACGAGCAGTACTTC,CASSDWRDSRDEQYF
-,TRBD2,TRBV13,TRBJ2-1,16,TGTGCCAGCAGCTTAGGACCAGCGGGAGGGCCTAATGAGCAGTTCTTC,CASSLGPAGGPNEQFF
once,-,TRBV18,TRBJ2-2,15,TGTGCCAGCTCACCATTAGCCAGCGGCACCGGGGAGCTGTTTTTT,CASSPLASGTGELFF
few,-,TRBV28,TRBJ2-7,15,TGTGCCAGCCGGCCTGGAGGGGACACCACCCCTGAGCAGTACTTC,CASRPGGDTTPEQYF
-,-,TRBV6-2/TRBV6-3,TRBJ2-7,15,TGTGCCAGCAGTTACGGCGTGAGTTCTAGGGACGAGCAGTACTTC,CASSYGVSSRDEQYF
few,-,TRBV7-3,TRBJ1-1,13,TGTGCCAGCAGCATAACAGGGTTTGGTGAAGCTTTCTTT,CASSITGFGEAFF
-,TRBD2,TRBV7-2,TRBJ2-4,14,TGTGCCACCCTAGAGGGGAGGGTGGGTAGCATTCAGTACTTC,CATLEGRVGSIQYF
many,TRBD2,TRBV7-3,TRBJ2-1,15,TGTGCCAGCAGCTCCGGGACTAGCGGACTAAATGAGCAGTTCTTC,CASSSGTSGLNEQFF
few,-,TRBV7-2,TRBJ1-4,12,TGTGCCAGCCACAGACCTAATGAAAAACTGTTTTTT,CASHRPNEKLFF
-,-,TRBV6-2/TRBV6-3,TRBJ2-3,15,TGTGCCAGCAAACGGGGGGCAAGGAGCGCAGATACGCAGTATTTT,CASKRGARSADTQYF
few,TRBD2,TRBV2,TRBJ2-7,14,TGTGCCAGCAGCGAGACTAGCGCCTCCTACGAGCAGTACTTC,CASSETSASYEQYF
many,-,TRBV7-2,TRBJ1-4,15,TGTGCCAGCAGCTTAAGGGCTGGGTCTAATGAAAAACTGTTTTTT,CASSLRAGSNEKLFF
many,-,TRBV2,TRBJ1-1,14,TGTGCCAGCAGTGAAGAACATCGGAACACTGAAGCTTTCTTT,CASSEEHRNTEAFF
-,-,TRBV9,TRBJ1-5,15,TGTGCCAGCAGCGTCGATGGGGGAGTCTATCAGCCCCAGCATTTT,CASSVDGGVYQPQHF
-,TRBD2,TRBV12-5,TRBJ2-2,18,TGTGCTAGTGGTTTTGCCCCCAAAGGTGTAGCGGGCACCGGGGAGCTGTTTTTT,CASGFAPKGVAGTGELFF
-,TRBD2,TRBV7-8,TRBJ2-7,17,TGTGCCAGCAGCTCCAAGACTAGCGGGAGGGCCCTAACCAAGCAGTACTTC,CASSSKTSGRALTKQYF
many,-,TRBV11-2,TRBJ1-1,14,TGTGCCAGCACCAAAGTCGGGCGGAACACTGAAGCTTTCTTT,CASTKVGRNTEAFF
few,TRBD1,TRBV20-1,TRBJ1-1,15,TGCAGTGCTAGAGAGGGCAGGGGGCTTGGGACTGAAGCTTTCTTT,CSAREGRGLGTEAFF
many,-,TRBV11-2,TRBJ2-7,14,TGTGCCAGCAGAGTAGACTGGAACTCCTACGAGCAGTACTTC,CASRVDWNSYEQYF
few,TRBD1,TRBV9,TRBJ1-4,17,TGTGCCAGCAGCGGAGGGGACAGCCCTGCAACTAATGAAAAACTGTTTTTT,CASSGGDSPATNEKLFF
-,-,TRBV15,TRBJ2-3,16,TGTGCCGCCAGCAGAGATGAAGGCTCTCTCACAGATACGCAGTATTTT,CAASRDEGSLTDTQYF
many,-,TRBV5-1,TRBJ2-1,14,TGCGCCAGCAGCTTGGTAGGTATCTACAATGAGCAGTTCTTC,CASSLVGIYNEQFF
few,-,TRBV6-5,TRBJ1-5,14,TGTGCCAGCAGTTACAGGCTCGGGGTCCAGCCCCAGCATTTT,CASSYRLGVQPQHF
few,-,TRBV24-1,TRBJ1-5,14,TGTGCCACCAGTGAAGGGGAATCACTTCAGCCCCAGCATTTT,CATSEGESLQPQHF
-,-,TRBV19,TRBJ1-1,14,TGTGCCAGTAGTATAGAGCCGGGGTACACTGAAGCTTTCTTT,CASSIEPGYTEAFF
-,TRBD1,TRBV7-9,TRBJ2-2,19,TGTGCCAGCAAAGGACGTGTTGGCAGGGGGCGGTTGAACACCGGGGAGCTGTTTTTT,CASKGRVGRGRLNTGELFF
many,-,TRBV2,TRBJ1-1,16,TGTGCCAGCCCTCCCCCGCGTTACGCGTCGGGAGCTGAAGCTTTCTTT,CASPPPRYASGAEAFF
many,-,TRBV5-1,TRBJ1-2,15,TGCGCCAGCAGCCCTACCCCCGGGAGTAACTATGGCTACACCTTC,CASSPTPGSNYGYTF
few,-,TRBV5-6,TRBJ1-5,13,TGTGCCAGCAGCTTGGCCAGTTGGGGGCCCCAGCATTTT,CASSLASWGPQHF
-,TRBD1,TRBV12-3/TRBV12-4,TRBJ1-5,18,TGTGCCAGCACTACAGGGGGTTCACCGGGGCTTAGCAATCAGCCCCAGCATTTT,CASTTGGSPGLSNQPQHF
many,TRBD2,TRBV11-3,TRBJ2-7,19,TGTGCCAGCAGCAAACGACAGGGCAGGGCTAGCGGGAGTCTCTACGAGCAGTACTTC,CASSKRQGRASGSLYEQYF
-,-,TRBV3-1,TRBJ2-5,15,TGTGCCAGCAGCCAAGAGGACTGGATTCAAGAGACCCAGTACTTC,CASSQEDWIQETQYF
-,-,TRBV7-2,TRBJ2-1,20,TGTGCCAGCAGCTTAGAGGGGGGAGGGCTCCAATTACGTCCGAACAATGAGCAGTTCTTC,CASSLEGGGLQLRPNNEQFF
-,TRBD1,TRBV5-1,TRBJ2-7,16,TGCGCCAGCAGCTTGAGGACAGGGGAAAGTTCGGGGGAGCAGTACTTC,CASSLRTGESSGEQYF
-,TRBD2,TRBV9,TRBJ2-1,16,TGTGCCAGCAGGAGGGCCAGCGGGAGATCTAGGAATGAGCAGTTCTTC,CASRRASGRSRNEQFF
-,-,TRBV20-1,TRBJ2-3,15,TGCAGTGCTAGAGGTCGAGTCACCTCCCTAGATACGCAGTATTTT,CSARGRVTSLDTQYF
many,-,TRBV12-3/TRBV12-4,TRBJ1-2,13,TGTGCCAGCAGTACTTCAGGGCATTTTGGCTACACCTTC,CASSTSGHFGYTF